This TCR beta chain was documented in a study of a mutant IDH1 vaccine in newly diagnosed glioma. Background on the study: Most had both radiotherapy and temozolomide beforehand; others had only one. Study outcomes and limitations: Top peripheral T cell clonotype shifts appeared unrelated to pseudoprogression.

Turning to this clone: Its antigen is undetermined.

Sequenced by immunoSEQ multiplex PCR; TCRdb stores in-frame clones only, minus some. This table holds 65,000 to 70,000 clones, around four fifths found once. Described time point: baseline, week 1 (first vaccination visit). Treatment given: pre-vaccination baseline after standard-of-care therapy. Trimming took 0 bases from V and 6 from J, leaving 12 bases between them. The CDR3 sequence is 14 residues long. Per germline, CDR1 SGDLS and CDR2 YYNGEE. This chain uses TRBV9 with TRBJ1-1; maybe TRBD1 (6 bases). The receptor comes from a woman between 18 and 30 years old with glioma. Some clones in this sample may be carry-over from other donors' samples. The material sequenced was peripheral blood mononuclear cells (PBMCs), taken from a glioma patient treated with radiotherapy, temozolomide or both. CDR3 residues: CASSVAQRGSEAFF. The DNA of the CDR3 is TGTGCCAGCAGCGTAGCTCAGAGGGGGTCTGAAGCTTTCTTT.